These 18 T cell receptor beta chains came from one sample sequenced in a study of identical twins (dated by TCRdb to 2015 to 2016). The library was obtained by 5' RACE. The reads were generated on an Illumina HiSeq 2000. TCRdb cleaned the public reads at Q25 with fastp, built clones with MiXCR and kept in-frame beta chains. Here each entry gathers all rows of one CDR3 protein and keeps the most common genes and DNA. The sample table contains more than 400,000 distinct CDR3 sequences; only one count was recorded for approximately 16% of them. The ten largest make up nearly 0.45% of the sample. This sample was shared with a second study, whose subject was yellow fever vaccine responses in identical twins.

The sequencing sample was made of CD4+ T cells sorted from blood. These receptors came from a young woman in good health.

The chain joins TRBV20-1 to TRBJ2-1, with 10 bases lining up with TRBD2. Germline trimming cut 0 bases from V and 8 bases from J; bases unmatched to any gene: 7. There are 15 residues in the CDR3. The germline V gene encodes CDR1 DFQATT and CDR2 SNEGSKA (reference sequence). This chain's CDR3 is CSARDRSGGAHEQFF. The CDR3 bases are TGCAGTGCTAGAGATCGGAGCGGGGGGGCGCATGAGCAGTTCTTC.

The V and J genes are TRBV10-3 and TRBJ2-3; TRBD2 matches at 9 bases. This CDR3 has 18 amino acids. Looked up from germline, CDR1 is ENHRY and CDR2 is SYGVKD. The CDR3 DNA reads TGTACCTTCAGTTTAAAAAGTTGGGCGGGGGGGCCGCAAGATACGCAGTATTTT. Residues: CTFSLKSWAGGPQDTQYF.

The chain carries TRBV19 and TRBJ2-5, with D maybe TRBD2 (5 bases). With 8 bases removed from V and 2 bases from J, the gap between germline ends came to 18 bases. CDR1 and CDR2 (germline): LNHDA, SQIVND (reference sequence). This CDR3 comprises 15 residues. DNA for the CDR3: TGTGCCAGTTCCAAGTATGTGACTAATCAAGAGACCCAGTACTTC. It translates to CASSKYVTNQETQYF.

The chain couples TRBV5-5 to TRBJ1-4; D might be TRBD1 (6 bases). In germline, CDR1 is SGHKS, CDR2 YYEKEE (reference sequence). V was shortened by 4 bases and J by 0 bases, with 13 bases between the two germline ends. The CDR3 sequence is 16 residues long. The CDR3 sequence: CASSITPGATNEKLFF. The CDR3 DNA is TGTGCCAGCAGCATAACACCAGGGGCAACTAATGAAAAACTGTTTTTT.

The rearrangement links TRBV5-1 to TRBJ2-3; D possibly corresponds to TRBD2 (7 bases). Trimming stripped 0 bases from V and 6 bases from J, with 17 bases between. The CDR3 totals 16 residues. CDR1 is SGHRS and CDR2 is YFSETQ in the germline V gene. CDR3 loop: CASSLGARGASDTQYF. DNA of the CDR3: TGCGCCAGCAGCTTGGGGGCTCGGGGGGCTTCGGATACGCAGTATTTT.

The chain is built from TRBV18 and TRBJ1-1; D is unresolved. The germline V and J ends were trimmed by 4 bases and 3 bases, with 12 bases remaining between them. The CDR3 is 14 residues long. The germline V gene encodes CDR1 KGHSH and CDR2 LQKENI. Here the CDR3 reads CASSRDKRYTEAFF. The CDR3 nucleotides are TGTGCCAGCTCACGAGACAAAAGGTACACTGAAGCTTTCTTT.

This clonotype was counted at least ten times. One end of the junction varies from germline; a read error may be responsible. The genes are TRBV5-1 and TRBJ1-1; D gene ambiguous. Germline CDR1 and CDR2: SGHRS and YFSETQ. The CDR3 has 14 amino acids. CDR3 protein: CASSLDGLNTEAFF. CDR3 in DNA: TGTGCCAGCAGCTTAGATGGCCTGAACACTGAAGCTTTCTTT.

The rearrangement uses TRBV15 and TRBJ2-3; 7 positions match TRBD2. The V gene end was trimmed by 8 bases and the J gene end by 2 bases; junction bases not matched to a gene: 13. Per the germline V gene, CDR1 is LNHNV and CDR2 is YYDKDF (reference sequence). The CDR3 totals 16 residues. DNA of the CDR3: TGTGCCACCGGGGGGGGAAAAATCTATCTCACAGATACGCAGTATTTT. Amino acids: CATGGGKIYLTDTQYF.

This clonotype has a handful of counts. The rearrangement links TRBV6-1 to TRBJ2-6; D unclear. With 6 bases removed from V and 2 bases from J, the gap between germline ends came to 5 bases. The length of the CDR3 is 13 residues. Germline V gene data show CDR1 as MNHNS and CDR2 as SASEGT. For the CDR3, the DNA is TGTGCCAGCAGACAGCCTGGGGCCAACGTCCTGACTTTC. Residues: CASRQPGANVLTF.

The table lists this clonotype with many counts. The chain couples TRBV6-1 to TRBJ2-1; the D call may be TRBD1 or TRBD2 (5 bases each). CDR1 is MNHNS, CDR2 SASEGT, per germline. This CDR3 spans 12 amino acids. The ends were cut back, 6 bases at V and 9 bases at J, with 12 bases in the middle. CDR3 sequence: CASRYTRGEQFF. CDR3 DNA sequence: TGTGCCAGCAGGTATACTAGGGGTGAGCAGTTCTTC.

The J gene is TRBJ2-3, the V gene TRBV11-2, with a weak D call TRBD2 (6 bases). The CDR3 extends over 18 amino acids. Germline lookup yields CDR1 SGHAT and CDR2 FQNNGV. Trimming stripped 5 bases from V and 7 bases from J, with 28 bases between. The DNA of the CDR3 is TGTGCCAGCAGCCCCAATCTGGCGGGAATACGCATAATTAATACGCAGTATTTT. It specifies CASSPNLAGIRIINTQYF.

This clonotype came up many times. The chain joins TRBV25-1 to TRBJ2-2; 9 bases line up with TRBD2. CDR3 size: 16 residues. The germline gives CDR1 MGHDK, CDR2 SYGVNS. V was pared by 6 bases and J by 0 bases, with 5 bases of the junction left unmatched. CDR3 residues: CASSGLAYTNTGELFF. Here the CDR3 DNA reads TGTGCCAGCAGCGGACTAGCGTATACGAACACCGGGGAGCTGTTTTTT. Filled out from reference TRBV25-1 and TRBJ2-2, the complete variable domain reads EADIYQTPRYLVIGTGKKITLECSQTMGHDKMYWYQQDPGMELHLIHYSYGVNSTEKGDLSSESTVSRIRTEHFPLTLESARPSHTSQYLCASSGLAYTNTGELFFGEGSRLTVL.

This clonotype occurred a few times. The chain has TRBV20-1 and TRBJ2-1; possibly TRBD2 for D (6 bases). The V gene's germline CDR1 is DFQATT and CDR2 SNEGSKA (reference sequence). The CDR3 contains 13 residues. The CDR3 region has the DNA TGCAGCCAAATAGCGGAGACCTACAATGAGCAGTTCTTC. Amino acids: CSQIAETYNEQFF.

The chain carries TRBV20-1 and TRBJ2-3, with 14 nucleotides matching TRBD2. The CDR3 spans 17 residues. The trim removed 3 bases at V and 5 bases at J, leaving 10 bases unmatched. In germline, CDR1 is DFQATT, CDR2 SNEGSKA (reference sequence). Here the CDR3 reads CSARGTSGGTVGDTQYF. CDR3 bases: TGCAGTGCTAGGGGGACTAGCGGGGGTACCGTCGGAGATACGCAGTATTTT.

The chain is built from TRBV14 and TRBJ1-4; TRBD1 might be the D (5 bases). V lost 1 base, J lost 8 bases, and 14 bases lay in between. The CDR3 extends over 15 amino acids. The V gene's germline CDR1 is SGHDN and CDR2 FVKESK. CDR3 coding DNA: TGTGCCAGCAGCCAAGTGCCGGGGACTTGGGAAAAACTGTTTTTT. Its protein is CASSQVPGTWEKLFF.

The chain recombines TRBV20-1 with TRBJ1-1; D unresolved. CDR3 length equals 11 residues. V was clipped by 5 bases and J by 0 bases, with 4 bases between them. The germline V gene has CDR1 DFQATT and CDR2 SNEGSKA (reference sequence). Here the CDR3 reads CSAGLNTEAFF. The CDR3 bases are TGCAGTGCTGGCCTGAACACTGAAGCTTTCTTT.

V usage is TRBV3-1 and J usage is TRBJ2-1; TRBD2 might be the D (5 bases). The CDR3 consists of 14 residues. Germline assignment: CDR1 LGHDT and CDR2 YNNKEL (reference sequence). Trimming cost V 1 base and J 5 bases, with 9 bases left between them. The CDR3 here is CASSQGLSNNEQFF. DNA for the CDR3: TGTGCCAGCAGCCAAGGACTATCGAACAATGAGCAGTTCTTC.

This clonotype was detected a few times. This chain joins TRBV6-5 and TRBJ1-6, with 7 bases aligning to TRBD1. Germline CDR1 MNHEY, CDR2 SVGAGI. This CDR3 comprises 15 residues. J was trimmed by 8 bases and V by 2 bases; bases with no gene match: 6. The CDR3 loop reads CASSYEGAKHSPLHF. As DNA, the CDR3 is TGTGCCAGCAGTTACGAGGGGGCGAAGCATTCACCCCTCCACTTT.